This T cell receptor (beta chain) is drawn from a study of T cell responses to AZD1222 COVID-19 vaccine. Study-level points and caveats: Repertoire sampling happened only post peak T cell response. Clonal diversity was possibly underestimated, and the donors were mostly white British, with more females. Recipients of two AZD1222 doses showed rising Spike-specific TCR breadth and depth. Regions 160-218 and 743-854 dominated among vaccine-associated CD4 TCRs spanning spike.

Points on this clone: The antigen is undetermined.

The method was immunoSEQ multiplex PCR; TCRdb's version includes in-frame clones alone and lacks a portion of them. The sample contains around 150,000 clones, around 88% of which appear only once. The ends were cut back, 3 bases at V and 4 bases at J, with 19 bases in the middle. The CDR3 is 16 amino acids. CDR1 and CDR2 (germline): SGDLS, YYNGEE. The chain recombines TRBV9 with TRBJ1-2, with a weak D call TRBD1 (5 bases). The input for sequencing was peripheral blood, taken on day 0 of MenACWY control vaccination. The sequence came from an adult in good health. The CDR3 DNA is TGTGCCAGCAGCGCCGCCGTCCGGGACGTCGGCTATGGCTACACCTTC. Its protein product is CASSAAVRDVGYGYTF.